Following are 14 T cell receptor beta chains from one sample sequenced in a study of T cells in narcolepsy. Method: immunoSEQ multiplex PCR; TCRdb's copy keeps in-frame clones and lacks some. Of tens of thousands of clones in the sample, over 75% were seen once. The sample taken for sequencing was memory (CD45RA-) CD4+ T cells from blood. The receptors here all came from a human donor in good health.

The chain carries TRBV27 and TRBJ2-5; D might be TRBD1 (5 bases). The CDR3 totals 16 residues. The V gene lost 0 bases and the J gene lost 4 bases, with 15 bases spanning the gap. From germline, CDR1 is MNHEY and CDR2 SMNVEV (reference sequence). The CDR3 coding sequence is TGTGCCAGCAGTTTATCGATGAGTCCTAGGGGAGAGACCCAGTACTTC. Protein product: CASSLSMSPRGETQYF.

The rearrangement joins TRBV18 to TRBJ1-1; tentative D call: TRBD1 (6 bases). Trimming pared 6 bases from V and 1 base from J, leaving 9 bases between. This CDR3 spans 13 amino acids. Germline V gene data show CDR1 as KGHSH and CDR2 as LQKENI. The chain's CDR3 is CASSQGQNTEAFF. CDR3 nucleotides: TGTGCCAGCTCGCAGGGACAGAACACTGAAGCTTTCTTT.

This chain connects TRBV5-5 to TRBJ2-7, with a tentative D call TRBD2 (5 bases). Germline V gives CDR1 SGHKS, CDR2 YYEKEE (reference sequence). The CDR3 has 14 amino acids. Trimming took 2 bases from V and 0 from J, leaving 9 bases between them. DNA for the CDR3: TGTGCCAGCAGCTTCGGGGTTCCCTCCTACGAGCAGTACTTC. The encoded protein is CASSFGVPSYEQYF.

The table lists this clone with a count of one. This sequence joins TRBV5-1 and TRBJ2-6; D is undetermined. Germline V gene lookup returns CDR1 SGHRS and CDR2 YFSETQ. V was clipped by 7 bases and J by 0 bases, with 5 bases between them. This CDR3 comprises 13 residues. Here the CDR3 DNA reads TGCGCCAGCGGAGACTCTGGGGCCAACGTCCTGACTTTC. This gives the protein CASGDSGANVLTF. Full variable domain (missing parts from reference TRBV5-1 and TRBJ2-6): KAGVTQTPRYLIKTRGQQVTLSCSPISGHRSVSWYQQTPGQGLQFLFEYFSETQRNKGNFPGRFSGRQFSNSRSEMNVSTLELGDSALYLCASGDSGANVLTFGAGSRLTVL.

This chain joins TRBV7-9 and TRBJ2-2; TRBD2 might be the D (6 bases). Germline V gene data show CDR1 as SEHNR and CDR2 as FQNEAQ (reference sequence). Between the trimmed V and J ends, which lost 3 bases and 5 bases, there was a span of 16 bases. This CDR3 spans 16 amino acids. This CDR3 reads CASSFSGRERTGELFF. Written as DNA, the CDR3 is TGTGCCAGCAGCTTTTCCGGGCGGGAAAGGACCGGGGAGCTGTTTTTT.

The V gene is TRBV7-9, the J gene TRBJ1-6; D is perhaps TRBD1 (6 bases). Per the germline V gene, CDR1 is SEHNR and CDR2 is FQNEAQ (reference sequence). This CDR3 region has 17 residues. V gave up 6 bases and J gave up 6 bases, with 21 bases separating them. CDR3 nucleotide sequence: TGTGCCAGCAGTACTACACAGGGAGTCAACTGTAATTCACCCCTCCACTTT. This codes for CASSTTQGVNCNSPLHF.

This rearrangement joins TRBV5-4 to TRBJ2-7, with D unresolved. This CDR3 is 14 amino acids long. Trimming left V 6 bases short and J 2 bases short, with 15 bases between. Germline-derived CDR1 and CDR2 are SGHNT and YYREEE (reference sequence). The CDR3 nucleotides read TGTGCCAGCACCTTCAGCATTGTTGCCTACGAGCAGTACTTC. It codes for CASTFSIVAYEQYF.

The chain has TRBV7-9 and TRBJ1-2; D gene uncertain. Germline CDR1 SEHNR, CDR2 FQNEAQ (reference sequence). Trimming left V 5 bases short and J 0 bases short, with 13 bases between. The CDR3 extends over 15 amino acids. The CDR3: CASSDPGRPNYGYTF. The CDR3 DNA sequence: TGTGCCAGCAGCGACCCCGGGCGGCCTAACTATGGCTACACCTTC.

This clone was found once. The CDR3 DNA reads as TGTGCCAGCCCTCAACTCTCTGGGGCCAACGTCCTGACTTTC. Protein: CASPQLSGANVLTF. J is TRBJ2-6 and V is TRBV21-1; whether TRBD2, the table's D call, matches the DNA was not checked. TRBV21-1 is described as a pseudogene. CDR3 length: 14 amino acids.

The chain recombines TRBV4-1 with TRBJ2-7, with a possible D match to TRBD2 (5 bases). V lost 2 bases, J lost 3 bases, and 17 bases lay in between. The CDR3 is 16 amino acids. CDR1 is MGHRA and CDR2 is YSYEKL in the germline V gene. The CDR3 loop is CASSQLRLERDYEQYF. The CDR3 region has the DNA TGCGCCAGCAGCCAACTCCGACTGGAGAGGGACTACGAGCAGTACTTC.

V gene TRBV5-6 combines with J gene TRBJ2-7; 10 nucleotides align to TRBD2. V was clipped by 3 bases and J by 6 bases; unmatched bases: 15. Per the germline V gene, CDR1 is SGHDT and CDR2 is YYEEEE. The CDR3 consists of 17 residues. In DNA, the CDR3 is TGTGCCAGCAGCTACCTACTACCTAGCGGGAGTGTGGCCGAGCAGTACTTC. It is translated as CASSYLLPSGSVAEQYF.

In DNA, the CDR3 is TGCAGCGTTGGAACTCAACAGACAGGATCAGGAAACACCATATATTTT. Its protein product is CSVGTQQTGSGNTIYF. The rearrangement links TRBV29-1 to TRBJ1-3; TRBD1 might be the D (6 bases). Germline-derived CDR1 and CDR2 are SQVTM and ANQGSEA. The germline V and J ends were trimmed by 4 bases and 4 bases, with 20 bases remaining between them. The CDR3 is 16 residues long.

This sequence joins TRBV5-1 and TRBJ2-5; the D is unclear. CDR3 length: 14 amino acids. Germline assignment: CDR1 SGHRS and CDR2 YFSETQ. The V end lost 2 bases, the J end lost 1 base, and 9 bases lay between the germline ends. The CDR3, as DNA: TGCGCCAGCAGCTTCCAATGGGGCCAAGAGACCCAGTACTTC. This codes for CASSFQWGQETQYF.

The V and J genes are TRBV5-1 and TRBJ1-4; 12 positions match TRBD1. The CDR3 has 15 amino acids. V lost 3 bases to trimming and J lost 7 bases; unmatched junction nucleotides: 4. The germline gives CDR1 SGHRS, CDR2 YFSETQ. The CDR3 coding sequence is TGCGCCAGCAGCTGGGCGGGACAGGGGGCTGAAAAACTGTTTTTT. It specifies CASSWAGQGAEKLFF.